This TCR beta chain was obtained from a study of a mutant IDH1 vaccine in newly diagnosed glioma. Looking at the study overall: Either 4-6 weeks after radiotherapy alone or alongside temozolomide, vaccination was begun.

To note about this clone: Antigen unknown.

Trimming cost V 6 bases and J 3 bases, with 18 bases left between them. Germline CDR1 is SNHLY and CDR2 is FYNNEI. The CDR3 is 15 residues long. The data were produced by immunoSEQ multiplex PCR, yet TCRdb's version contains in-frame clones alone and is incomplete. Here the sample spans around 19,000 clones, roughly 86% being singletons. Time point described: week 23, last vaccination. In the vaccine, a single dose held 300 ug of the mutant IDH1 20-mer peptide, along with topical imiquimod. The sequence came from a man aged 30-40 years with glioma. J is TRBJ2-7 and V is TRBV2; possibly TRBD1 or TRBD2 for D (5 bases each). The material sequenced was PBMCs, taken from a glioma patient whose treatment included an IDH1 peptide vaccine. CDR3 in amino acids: CASRLNRDQIYEQYF. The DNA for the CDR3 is TGTGCCAGCAGACTTAACCGGGACCAAATCTACGAGCAGTACTTC.